These 28 T cell receptor beta chains were sequenced from one sample in a study of beta chain features in type 1 diabetes. Expressed TCRB transcripts got sequenced, as all isolated RNA was reverse transcribed. Method: immunoSEQ multiplex PCR; TCRdb's copy keeps in-frame clones and lacks some. The table records 250,000 to 350,000 clones, 11% of them present only once. Specimen: naive CD4+ T cells from blood. The receptors were sampled from a woman in her thirties in good health.

This clone was seen a few times. V usage is TRBV29-1 and J usage is TRBJ2-5; TRBD2 agrees at 13 bases. V trimming: 7 bases; J trimming: 0 bases; junction bases outside the gene matches: 8. CDR1 and CDR2 from the germline V gene are SQVTM and ANQGSEA. The CDR3 covers 16 residues. The CDR3 region has the DNA TGCAGCGGCAAACGGGGGACTAGCGGGAACCAAGAGACCCAGTACTTC. It translates to CSGKRGTSGNQETQYF.

The J gene is TRBJ2-4, the V gene TRBV5-1; 10 bases agree with TRBD1. Germline V gene data show CDR1 as SGHRS and CDR2 as YFSETQ. Trimming at V came to 4 bases and at J to 6 bases, leaving 4 bases not matched to a gene. The CDR3 runs 14 residues. The CDR3 region has the DNA TGCGCCAGCAGCGGGACAGGGGCAGGAAACATTCAGTACTTC. Translated, it gives CASSGTGAGNIQYF.

This clone was found many times. The chain is built from TRBV4-3 and TRBJ2-3, with D possibly being TRBD1 (5 bases). The length of the CDR3 is 13 residues. CDR1 and CDR2 from the germline V gene are LGHNA and YSLEER. V lost 0 bases to trimming and J lost 8 bases, with 9 bases between them. CDR3 DNA: TGCGCCAGCAGCCAAGATAGGGGTGGTACGCAGTATTTT. It codes for CASSQDRGGTQYF.

This chain uses TRBV6-5 with TRBJ2-7; tentative D call: TRBD2 (6 bases). Deletions cut 6 bases from V and 3 bases from J, with 18 bases between. This CDR3 has 15 residues. CDR1 is MNHEY and CDR2 is SVGAGI in the germline V gene. This CDR3 reads CASRKLALSGYEQYF. DNA for the CDR3: TGTGCCAGCAGGAAGCTAGCGCTTAGCGGCTACGAGCAGTACTTC.

The chain carries TRBV6-4 and TRBJ2-1; possibly TRBD2 for D (5 bases). The V gene's germline CDR1 is MRHNA and CDR2 SNTAGT. This CDR3 contains 15 residues. The V and J ends lost 3 bases and 3 bases respectively, with 12 bases between them. The CDR3 coding sequence is TGTGCCAGCAGTGAGGGCAGAGGGAACTACAATGAGCAGTTCTTC. It specifies CASSEGRGNYNEQFF.

The table lists this clone with a few counts. The chain combines TRBV4-2 with TRBJ1-1; D remains ambiguous. From germline, CDR1 is LGHNA and CDR2 YNFKEQ. Trimming took 2 bases from V and 6 from J, leaving 13 bases between them. The CDR3 totals 14 residues. This CDR3 reads CASSQKRDRPEAFF. Here the CDR3 DNA reads TGTGCCAGCAGCCAAAAGAGGGATCGGCCTGAAGCTTTCTTT.

This sequence joins TRBV5-4 and TRBJ2-5; D ambiguous. This CDR3 region has 11 residues. Germline loops: CDR1 SGHNT, CDR2 YYREEE (reference sequence). V lost 1 base to trimming and J lost 5 bases, with 3 bases between them. The CDR3 DNA reads TGTGCCAGCAGCTTGAGCGAGACCCAGTACTTC. This codes for CASSLSETQYF.

This clone has only a few counts. The chain recombines TRBV9 with TRBJ2-5; TRBD2 matches 8 bases. This CDR3 spans 15 amino acids. Germline loops: CDR1 SGDLS, CDR2 YYNGEE. J gave up 5 bases and V 4 bases, and 10 bases lay outside the gene matches. This CDR3 is CASSLTGGLWETQYF. As DNA, the CDR3 is TGTGCCAGCAGCCTTACGGGGGGGCTGTGGGAGACCCAGTACTTC.

V gene TRBV6-1 combines with J gene TRBJ2-1; 9 nucleotides agree with TRBD2. Trimming took 4 bases from V and 6 from J; bases not matched to a gene: 7. Germline lookup yields CDR1 MNHNS and CDR2 SASEGT. The CDR3 totals 15 residues. The CDR3 region is CASSAYSGSSNEQFF. CDR3 coding DNA: TGTGCCAGCAGTGCCTATAGCGGGAGCAGCAATGAGCAGTTCTTC.

The CDR3 loop is CASSLRTEYDQPQHF. CDR3 sequence (DNA): TGTGCCAGCAGCCTCCGGACAGAATATGATCAGCCCCAGCATTTT. V is TRBV4-2 and J is TRBJ1-5; D may be TRBD1 (6 bases). The germline gives CDR1 LGHNA, CDR2 YNFKEQ. This CDR3 is built from 15 residues. The V end lost 4 bases, the J end lost 5 bases, and 15 bases lay between the germline ends.

The chain combines TRBV23-1 with TRBJ2-3, with 9 bases lining up with TRBD2. TRBV23-1 is known as an ORF, though its function is uncertain. The V segment lost 1 base and the J segment 3 bases; nucleotides outside the gene matches: 11. The CDR3 spans 18 residues. In DNA form, the CDR3 reads TGCGCCAGCAGTCAATGGGCTAGCGGGATGGTATCGACAGATACGCAGTATTTT. Its translation: CASSQWASGMVSTDTQYF.

There are a few counts of this clone. This CDR3 is CASSPTRLAGRVSQYF. CDR3 coding DNA: TGTGCCAGCAGCCCGACTCGACTAGCGGGGCGGGTGTCCCAGTACTTC. The V call is TRBV28, the J call TRBJ2-5, with 11 bases that match TRBD2. The germline V gene encodes CDR1 MDHEN and CDR2 SYDVKM. The CDR3 is 16 amino acids. The trim removed 6 bases at V and 9 bases at J, leaving 15 bases unmatched.

This clone turned up a few times. This chain connects TRBV7-2 to TRBJ1-5; no clear D. CDR1 SGHTA and CDR2 FQGNSA come from the germline V gene. The CDR3 has 14 amino acids. Trimming shortened V by 5 bases and J by 5 bases, and 13 bases separated the two germline ends. The CDR3 sequence: CASSERANYQPQHF. The CDR3 bases are TGTGCCAGCAGCGAAAGAGCGAACTATCAGCCCCAGCATTTT.

The chain links TRBV7-2 to TRBJ1-1, with D possibly being TRBD1 (5 bases). Germline V gene lookup returns CDR1 SGHTA and CDR2 FQGNSA. The CDR3 totals 15 residues. V shed 1 base and J shed 1 base, with 10 bases lying between them. The CDR3 DNA sequence: TGTGCCAGCAGCTTAGTGGGAACAGGGAACACTGAAGCTTTCTTT. Translating it yields CASSLVGTGNTEAFF.

The gene calls are TRBV10-3 and TRBJ1-2, with 7 bases fitting TRBD1. The germline V gene encodes CDR1 ENHRY and CDR2 SYGVKD. The CDR3 sequence is 12 residues long. Unmatched junction bases numbered 4, after V lost 4 bases and J lost 8 bases. The DNA of the CDR3 is TGTGCCATCAGTGGTCAGGGGGAAGGCTACACCTTC. It encodes CAISGQGEGYTF.

This clone showed up just a few times. This chain uses TRBV30 with TRBJ2-3, with a possible D match to TRBD2 (6 bases). This CDR3 is 12 amino acids long. From germline, CDR1 is GTSNPN and CDR2 SVGIG (reference sequence). V was pared by 5 bases and J by 6 bases, with 12 bases between. The CDR3: CAWAPAGDTQYF. The CDR3 coding sequence is TGTGCCTGGGCCCCCGCGGGGGATACGCAGTATTTT. The full variable domain, its missing parts supplied by reference TRBV30 and TRBJ2-3, is SQTIHQWPATLVQPVGSPLSLECTVEGTSNPNLYWYRQAAGRGLQLLFYSVGIGQISSEVPQNLSASRPQDRQFILSSKKLLLSDSGFYLCAWAPAGDTQYFGPGTRLTVL.

The CDR3 DNA reads TGTGCCAGTAGTATCCAGCGGAATGAGCAGTTCTTC. Encoded protein: CASSIQRNEQFF. V gene TRBV19 combines with J gene TRBJ2-1; TRBD2 is a possible D gene (5 bases). This CDR3 is built from 12 residues. The V end lost 3 bases, the J end lost 7 bases, and 7 bases lay between the germline ends. The germline V gene has CDR1 LNHDA and CDR2 SQIVND (reference sequence).

In its sample, this clone was seen a few times. CDR3: CASSSSADTQYF. The CDR3, as DNA: TGTGCCAGCAGTTCTAGCGCAGATACGCAGTATTTT. The chain has TRBV7-9 and TRBJ2-3; the D gene is possibly TRBD2 (6 bases). The germline V gene encodes CDR1 SEHNR and CDR2 FQNEAQ (reference sequence). Deletions cut 6 bases from V and 4 bases from J, with 8 bases between. The CDR3 extends over 12 amino acids.

This clone showed up just a few times. Other nucleotide sequences from this sample produce the same CDR3. The chain is built from TRBV7-9 and TRBJ1-1; 8 bases line up with TRBD1. Trimming removed 5 bases from V and 8 bases from J; junction bases left unmatched: 4. CDR1 SEHNR and CDR2 FQNEAQ come from the germline V gene (reference sequence). The CDR3 contains 12 residues. The CDR3 nucleotides are TGTGCCAGCAGCAGGACAGGGAGCGAAGCTTTCTTT. Translation gives CASSRTGSEAFF.

CDR3 coding DNA: TGCAGCGTTTGCGGGCGCTCCTACAATGAGCAGTTCTTC. It is translated as CSVCGRSYNEQFF. The V call is TRBV29-1, the J call TRBJ2-1, with D possibly being TRBD2 (5 bases). Trimming left V 5 bases short and J 0 bases short, with 8 bases between. The CDR3 spans 13 residues. Per the germline V gene, CDR1 is SQVTM and CDR2 is ANQGSEA.

This clone turned up a few times. J is TRBJ2-7 and V is TRBV10-3; 8 bases agree with TRBD2. Per the germline V gene, CDR1 is ENHRY and CDR2 is SYGVKD. J was trimmed by 0 bases and V by 6 bases; bases with no gene match: 1. CDR3 length equals 13 residues. Here the CDR3 reads CAIRGTSSYEQYF. In DNA form, the CDR3 reads TGTGCCATCAGGGGGACTAGCTCCTACGAGCAGTACTTC.

A few counts support this clone. The chain uses TRBV7-3 and TRBJ2-1; possible D gene TRBD2, 6 bases. CDR3 length equals 15 residues. CDR1 and CDR2 (germline): SGHTA, FQGTGA. Trimming took off 2 bases at V and 4 bases at J, with 12 bases between the two ends. The CDR3 DNA sequence: TGTGCCAGCAGCTTAGGGACTTCTAAATACAATGAGCAGTTCTTC. It is translated as CASSLGTSKYNEQFF.

A few counts support this clone. The chain has TRBV10-3 and TRBJ2-7, with 9 bases that match TRBD1. This CDR3 contains 12 residues. Germline-derived CDR1 and CDR2 are ENHRY and SYGVKD. The J segment lost 8 bases and the V segment lost 10 bases, leaving 9 bases of the junction unmatched. The CDR3: CANRTGERKQYF. CDR3 sequence (DNA): TGTGCCAACCGGACAGGGGAGCGTAAGCAGTACTTC.

The chain uses TRBV25-1 and TRBJ2-5; TRBD2 agrees at 11 bases. This CDR3 has 14 amino acids. V shed 4 bases and J 7 bases; nucleotides not matched to a gene: 5. Germline V gene sequence: CDR1 MGHDK, CDR2 SYGVNS. CDR3 residues: CASSVIAGGRTQYF. The CDR3 region has the DNA TGTGCCAGCAGTGTCATAGCGGGAGGGCGGACCCAGTACTTC. The full variable domain, in which reference TRBV25-1 and TRBJ2-5 provide the parts outside the CDR3, is EADIYQTPRYLVIGTGKKITLECSQTMGHDKMYWYQQDPGMELHLIHYSYGVNSTEKGDLSSESTVSRIRTEHFPLTLESARPSHTSQYLCASSVIAGGRTQYFGPGTRLLVL.

This clone was counted a few times. The chain uses TRBV28 and TRBJ2-1; D unresolved. The CDR3 length is 13 residues. In germline, CDR1 is MDHEN, CDR2 SYDVKM. V lost 6 bases to trimming and J lost 6 bases, with 12 bases between them. The DNA for the CDR3 is TGTGCCAGCAGGACCCACAGTACCAATGAGCAGTTCTTC. This sequence encodes CASRTHSTNEQFF.

The V and J genes are TRBV2 and TRBJ1-5, with 11 bases fitting TRBD1. Losses at the gene ends were 8 bases for V and 6 bases for J; bases not matched to a gene: 6. Germline CDR1 and CDR2: SNHLY and FYNNEI. The CDR3 contains 14 residues. The CDR3 is CASQRTGGSQPQHF. In DNA, the CDR3 is TGTGCCAGCCAACGGACAGGGGGCAGTCAGCCCCAGCATTTT. Filled out from reference TRBV2 and TRBJ1-5, the complete variable domain reads EPEVTQTPSHQVTQMGQEVILRCVPISNHLYFYWYRQILGQKVEFLVSFYNNEISEKSEIFDDQFSVERPDGSNFTLKIRSTKLEDSAMYFCASQRTGGSQPQHFGDGTRLSIL.

This rearrangement joins TRBV4-3 to TRBJ2-2; 10 positions match TRBD2. Germline V CDR1 and CDR2: LGHNA, YSLEER. Germline trimming cut 3 bases from V and 3 bases from J; bases unmatched to any gene: 10. This CDR3 has 18 residues. The CDR3 region is CASSQNNPGLAYTGELFF. CDR3 coding DNA: TGCGCCAGCAGCCAGAATAACCCGGGACTAGCGTACACCGGGGAGCTGTTTTTT.

This clone has just a few counts. The rearrangement links TRBV28 to TRBJ2-7; TRBD1 matches 9 bases. V was clipped by 3 bases and J by 6 bases; unmatched bases: 9. CDR1 is MDHEN and CDR2 is SYDVKM in the germline V gene. The CDR3 spans 15 residues. CDR3 loop: CASSFGGTGLREQYF. The DNA of the CDR3 is TGTGCCAGCAGTTTTGGTGGGACAGGGCTACGCGAGCAGTACTTC.